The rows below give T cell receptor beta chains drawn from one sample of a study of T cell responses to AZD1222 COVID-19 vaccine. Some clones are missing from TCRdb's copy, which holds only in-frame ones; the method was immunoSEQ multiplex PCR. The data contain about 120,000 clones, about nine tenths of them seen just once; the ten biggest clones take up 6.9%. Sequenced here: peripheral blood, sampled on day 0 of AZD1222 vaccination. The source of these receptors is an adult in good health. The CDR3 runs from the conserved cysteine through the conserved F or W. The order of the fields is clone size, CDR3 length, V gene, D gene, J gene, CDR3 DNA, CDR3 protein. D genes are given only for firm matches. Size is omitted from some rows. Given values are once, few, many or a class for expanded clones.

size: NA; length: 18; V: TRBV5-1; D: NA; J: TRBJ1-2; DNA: TGCGCCAGCAGGTCGATGATGACAGTCCGGGACGGGGCGAAGGGCTACACCTTC; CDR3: CASRSMMTVRDGAKGYTF
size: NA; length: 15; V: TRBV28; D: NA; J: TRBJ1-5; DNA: TGTGCCAGCACGTTGAGAGGTGGGGGGAATCAGCCCCAGCATTTT; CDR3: CASTLRGGGNQPQHF
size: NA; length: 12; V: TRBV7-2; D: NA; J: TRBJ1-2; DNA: TGTGCCAGCAGCCCAGGGGCCCGTGGCTACACCTTC; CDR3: CASSPGARGYTF
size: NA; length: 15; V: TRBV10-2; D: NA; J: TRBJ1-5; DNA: TGCGCCAGCAGTACACTGGGGAAGGGCAATCAGCCCCAGCATTTT; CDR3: CASSTLGKGNQPQHF
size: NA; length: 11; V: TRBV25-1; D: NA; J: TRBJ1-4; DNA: TGTGCCAGCGGGACGGTAGAAAAACTGTTTTTT; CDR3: CASGTVEKLFF
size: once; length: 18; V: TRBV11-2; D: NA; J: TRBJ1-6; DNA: TGTGCCAGCAGCTTAAGAGCGGCTACGAGCTCCTATAATTCACCCCTCCACTTT; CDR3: CASSLRAATSSYNSPLHF
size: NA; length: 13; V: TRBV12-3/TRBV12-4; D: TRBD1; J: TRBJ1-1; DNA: TGTGCCAGCACCACGGACAGGGACACTGAAGCTTTCTTT; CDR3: CASTTDRDTEAFF
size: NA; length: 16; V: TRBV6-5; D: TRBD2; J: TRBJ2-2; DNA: TGTGCCAGCAGTTACAACCTAGCGGGGAACACCGGGGAGCTGTTTTTT; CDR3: CASSYNLAGNTGELFF
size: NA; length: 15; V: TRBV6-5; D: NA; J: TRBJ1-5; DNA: TGTGCCAGCAGTAATATTTGGGGGGACAATCAGCCCCAGCATTTT; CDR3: CASSNIWGDNQPQHF
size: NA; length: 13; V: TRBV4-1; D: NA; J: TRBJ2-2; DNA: TGCGCCAGCAGCCAAGATCCGGGAGGGGAGCTGTTTTTT; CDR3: CASSQDPGGELFF
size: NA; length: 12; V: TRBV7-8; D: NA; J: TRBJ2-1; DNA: TGTGCCAGCAGCCCACCTATTAATGAGCAGTTCTTC; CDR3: CASSPPINEQFF
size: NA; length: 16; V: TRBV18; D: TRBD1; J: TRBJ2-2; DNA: TGTGCCAGCTCACCCCGGACAGGGGCCCAAACCGGGGAGCTGTTTTTT; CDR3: CASSPRTGAQTGELFF
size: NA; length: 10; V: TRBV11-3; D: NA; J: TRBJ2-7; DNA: TGTGCCAGCAGCTTAAACGAGCAGTACTTC; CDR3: CASSLNEQYF
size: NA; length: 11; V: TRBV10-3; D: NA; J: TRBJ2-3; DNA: TGTGCCACATTGAGGGCAGATACGCAGTATTTT; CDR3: CATLRADTQYF
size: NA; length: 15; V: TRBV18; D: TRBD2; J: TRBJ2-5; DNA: TGTGCCAGCTCACCAAGGCTAGCGGTTCAAGAGACCCAGTACTTC; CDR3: CASSPRLAVQETQYF
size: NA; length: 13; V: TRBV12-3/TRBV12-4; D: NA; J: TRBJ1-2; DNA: TGTGCCAGCAGCACGAGAGCTAACTATGGCTACACCTTC; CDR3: CASSTRANYGYTF
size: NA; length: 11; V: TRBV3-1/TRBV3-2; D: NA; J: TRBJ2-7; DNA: TGTGCCAGCAGCCTTGAAGGGGAGCAGTACTTC; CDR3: CASSLEGEQYF
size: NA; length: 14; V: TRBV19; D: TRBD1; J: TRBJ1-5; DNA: TGTGCCAGTAGTGTGGGGACAGACAATCAGCCCCAGCATTTT; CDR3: CASSVGTDNQPQHF
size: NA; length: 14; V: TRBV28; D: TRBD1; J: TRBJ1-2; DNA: TGTGCCAGCAGTGACCGACAGGGATTTGATGGCTACACCTTC; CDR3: CASSDRQGFDGYTF
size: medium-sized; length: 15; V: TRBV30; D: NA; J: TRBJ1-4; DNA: TGTGCCTGGAGTAGAGGGGTCGGAACTAATGAAAAACTGTTTTTT; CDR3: CAWSRGVGTNEKLFF
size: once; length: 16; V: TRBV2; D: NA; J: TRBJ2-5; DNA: TGTGCCAGCAGTGGAGCCCTACACCTGTACCAAGAGACCCAGTACTTC; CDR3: CASSGALHLYQETQYF
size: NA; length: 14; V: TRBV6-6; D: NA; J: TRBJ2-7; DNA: TGTGCCAGCAGTTCCCCAGGACGGGCCTACGAGCAGTACTTC; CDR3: CASSSPGRAYEQYF
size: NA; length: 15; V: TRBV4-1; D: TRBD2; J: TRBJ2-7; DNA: TGCGCCAGCAGCCAAGTTCAGCGGGGGGGCTACGAGCAGTACTTC; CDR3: CASSQVQRGGYEQYF